This T cell receptor beta chain originates from a study of blood T cell repertoires in COVID-19. This CDR3 region has 14 residues. V was clipped by 0 bases and J by 5 bases, with 12 bases between them. Per the germline V gene, CDR1 is SGHRS and CDR2 is YFSETQ. Data came from immunoSEQ multiplex PCR; TCRdb stores just in-frame clones and leaves some out. The sample carries more than 65,000 clones, approximately 90% recorded once. The chain is built from TRBV5-1 and TRBJ2-7, with D perhaps TRBD2 (6 bases). The TCR originated in a man between 60 and 75 years old with acute or convalescent COVID-19. Sequenced: peripheral blood. The CDR3 spells CASSLDGGGDEQYF. The CDR3 nucleotides are TGCGCCAGCAGCTTGGACGGGGGAGGCGACGAGCAGTACTTC.